What follows are 7 T cell receptor beta chains derived from one specimen sequenced in a study of T cell changes during pregnancy in multiple sclerosis. Measured with immunoSEQ multiplex PCR; TCRdb has only the in-frame clones, and not every one. The sample has tens of thousands of clones, 94% seen once. The specimen was peripheral blood, collected in the second trimester of pregnancy. Source of these receptors: a female donor in good health, enrolled as a control in a pregnancy study.

The chain couples TRBV27 to TRBJ2-5; TRBD1 matches 7 bases. This CDR3 has 13 amino acids. Germline CDR1 MNHEY, CDR2 SMNVEV (reference sequence). Losses at the gene ends were 6 bases for V and 2 bases for J; bases not matched to a gene: 3. This CDR3 reads CASRPRGQETQYF. The CDR3, as DNA: TGTGCCAGCAGACCCAGGGGGCAAGAGACCCAGTACTTC.

The DNA for the CDR3 is TGTGCCAGCAGCTTAGTGAGGGGAGGGGAGAACACTGAAGCTTTCTTT. Amino acid sequence: CASSLVRGGENTEAFF. J is TRBJ1-1 and V is TRBV11-2, with D possibly being TRBD1 (5 bases). The CDR3 covers 16 residues. The ends were cut back, 1 base at V and 1 base at J, with 13 bases in the middle. The germline CDR1 and CDR2 sequences are SGHAT and FQNNGV.

CDR3 amino acids: CASSSHGAGNEQFF. CDR3 sequence (DNA): TGTGCCAGCAGCTCCCACGGAGCGGGAAATGAGCAGTTCTTC. This chain uses TRBV7-9 with TRBJ2-1, with 7 positions matching TRBD2. The V gene's germline CDR1 is SEHNR and CDR2 FQNEAQ (reference sequence). The CDR3 is 14 residues long. The V and J ends lost 4 bases and 7 bases, in that order; junction bases with no gene match: 7.

This clone was seen once. The chain carries TRBV2 and TRBJ1-4, with 9 bases fitting TRBD1. Trimming at V came to 6 bases and at J to 4 bases, leaving 6 bases not matched to a gene. The CDR3 runs to 15 residues. Germline V gene sequence: CDR1 SNHLY, CDR2 FYNNEI. CDR3 DNA sequence: TGTGCCAGCAGAGACCCGGGACAGGGTAATGAAAAACTGTTTTTT. Translation gives CASRDPGQGNEKLFF.

The rearrangement joins TRBV19 to TRBJ1-1, with 8 bases aligning to TRBD1. The V and J ends lost 1 base and 11 bases, in that order; junction bases with no gene match: 3. CDR3 length: 12 amino acids. In germline, CDR1 is LNHDA, CDR2 SQIVND (reference sequence). The CDR3 loop is CASSIGRDRAFF. In DNA form, the CDR3 reads TGTGCCAGTAGTATAGGCCGGGACAGGGCTTTCTTT.

The chain couples TRBV10-3 to TRBJ2-1, with TRBD2 matching over 8 bases. The V gene end was trimmed by 4 bases and the J gene end by 0 bases; junction bases not matched to a gene: 20. The germline V gene has CDR1 ENHRY and CDR2 SYGVKD. The CDR3 is 21 amino acids. CDR3 DNA: TGTGCCATCAGTGTTTGGTTCTTAGAACTAGCGGATACAAGCTCCTACAATGAGCAGTTCTTC. Its translation: CAISVWFLELADTSSYNEQFF.

The chain joins TRBV27 to TRBJ1-5; the D is unclear. The CDR3 sequence is 14 residues long. CDR1 is MNHEY and CDR2 is SMNVEV in the germline V gene (reference sequence). Between the trimmed V and J ends, which lost 2 bases and 6 bases, there was a span of 11 bases. This CDR3 is CASSLGGRSQPQHF. The CDR3 DNA follows: TGTGCCAGCAGTTTAGGAGGGCGGAGTCAGCCCCAGCATTTT.